The clone carrying this T cell receptor (beta chain) was found a few times. Its antigen remains unidentified. The data were obtained in a study of OX40 agonist ivuxolimab in advanced cancers. Study details: The patients got ivuxolimab, which is an agonistic anti-OX40 (CD134) antibody. Findings and caveats of the study: Dose levels from 0.1 to 3.0 mg/kg saw CD4+ and CD8+ blood T cells expand clonally by week 6.

Only in-frame clones appear in the TCRdb table, and some are missing; sequencing was by immunoSEQ multiplex PCR. The sample carries some 58,000 clones, approximately 83% recorded once. CDR1 is SGHRS and CDR2 is YFSETQ in the germline V gene. Between the trimmed V and J ends, which lost 0 bases and 4 bases, there was a span of 10 bases. The CDR3 runs to 14 residues. The sequencing here drew on CD4+ or CD8+ T cells sorted from blood, taken in a trial of the OX40 agonist ivuxolimab. The V gene is TRBV5-1, the J gene TRBJ1-2; the D gene is possibly TRBD1 (6 bases). The clonotype comes from an adult with an advanced solid tumor such as melanoma, head and neck, liver or kidney cancer. CDR3 DNA: TGCGCCAGCAGCTTGGAGGGACACCCCTATGGCTACACCTTC. It codes for CASSLEGHPYGYTF. Full variable domain (missing parts from reference TRBV5-1 and TRBJ1-2): KAGVTQTPRYLIKTRGQQVTLSCSPISGHRSVSWYQQTPGQGLQFLFEYFSETQRNKGNFPGRFSGRQFSNSRSEMNVSTLELGDSALYLCASSLEGHPYGYTFGSGTRLTVV.